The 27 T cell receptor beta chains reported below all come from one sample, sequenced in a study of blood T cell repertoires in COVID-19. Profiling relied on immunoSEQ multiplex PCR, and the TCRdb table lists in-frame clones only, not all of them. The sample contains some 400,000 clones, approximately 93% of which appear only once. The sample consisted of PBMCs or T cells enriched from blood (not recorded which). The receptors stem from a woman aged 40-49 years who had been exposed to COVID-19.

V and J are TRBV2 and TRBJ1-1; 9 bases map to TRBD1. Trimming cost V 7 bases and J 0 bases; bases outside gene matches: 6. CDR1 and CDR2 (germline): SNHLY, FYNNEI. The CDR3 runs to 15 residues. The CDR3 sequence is CASTVQGAMNTEAFF. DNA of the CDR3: TGTGCCAGCACCGTACAGGGGGCGATGAACACTGAAGCTTTCTTT. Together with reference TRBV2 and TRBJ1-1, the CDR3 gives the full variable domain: EPEVTQTPSHQVTQMGQEVILRCVPISNHLYFYWYRQILGQKVEFLVSFYNNEISEKSEIFDDQFSVERPDGSNFTLKIRSTKLEDSAMYFCASTVQGAMNTEAFFGQGTRLTVV.

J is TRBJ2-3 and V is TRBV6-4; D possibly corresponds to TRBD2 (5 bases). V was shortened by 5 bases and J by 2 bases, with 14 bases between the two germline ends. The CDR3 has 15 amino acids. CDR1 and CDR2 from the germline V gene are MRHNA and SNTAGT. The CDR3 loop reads CASSLDPGFTDTQYF. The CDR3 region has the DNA TGTGCCAGCAGTCTCGACCCGGGGTTCACAGATACGCAGTATTTT.

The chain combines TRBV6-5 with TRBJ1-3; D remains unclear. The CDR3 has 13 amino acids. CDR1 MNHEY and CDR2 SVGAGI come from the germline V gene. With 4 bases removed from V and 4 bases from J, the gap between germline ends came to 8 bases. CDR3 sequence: CASSSFRGNTIYF. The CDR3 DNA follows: TGTGCCAGCAGTTCCTTCCGGGGAAACACCATATATTTT.

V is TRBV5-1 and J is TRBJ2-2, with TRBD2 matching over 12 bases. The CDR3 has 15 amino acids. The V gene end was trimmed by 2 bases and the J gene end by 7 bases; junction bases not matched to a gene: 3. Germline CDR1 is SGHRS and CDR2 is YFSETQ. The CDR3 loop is CASSLGLAGHGELFF. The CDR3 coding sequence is TGCGCCAGCAGCTTAGGACTAGCGGGACACGGGGAGCTGTTTTTT.

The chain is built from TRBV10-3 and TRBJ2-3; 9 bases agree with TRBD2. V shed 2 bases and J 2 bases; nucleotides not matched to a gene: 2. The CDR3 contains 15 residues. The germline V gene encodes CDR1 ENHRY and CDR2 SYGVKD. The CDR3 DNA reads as TGTGCCATCAGTGAGCTAGCGGGACTCACAGATACGCAGTATTTT. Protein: CAISELAGLTDTQYF.

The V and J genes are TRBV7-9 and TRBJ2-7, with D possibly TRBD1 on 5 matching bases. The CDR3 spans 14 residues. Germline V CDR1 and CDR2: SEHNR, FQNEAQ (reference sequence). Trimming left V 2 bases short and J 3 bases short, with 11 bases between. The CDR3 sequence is CASSLPIQGYEQYF. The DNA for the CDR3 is TGTGCCAGCAGCTTACCCATTCAGGGCTACGAGCAGTACTTC.

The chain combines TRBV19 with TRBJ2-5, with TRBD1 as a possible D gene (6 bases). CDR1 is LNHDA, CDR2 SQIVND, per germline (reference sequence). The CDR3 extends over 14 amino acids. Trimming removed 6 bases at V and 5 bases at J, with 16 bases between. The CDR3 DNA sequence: TGTGCCAGTAGGGGATGGGGGCCTGGGGAGACCCAGTACTTC. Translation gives CASRGWGPGETQYF.

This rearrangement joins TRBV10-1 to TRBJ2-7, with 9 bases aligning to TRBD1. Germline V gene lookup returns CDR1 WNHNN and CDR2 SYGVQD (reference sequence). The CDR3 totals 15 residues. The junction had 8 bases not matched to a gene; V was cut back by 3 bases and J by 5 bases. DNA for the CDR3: TGCGCCAGCAGTGACGACGGGACAGGGTCAGACGAGCAGTACTTC. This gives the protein CASSDDGTGSDEQYF.

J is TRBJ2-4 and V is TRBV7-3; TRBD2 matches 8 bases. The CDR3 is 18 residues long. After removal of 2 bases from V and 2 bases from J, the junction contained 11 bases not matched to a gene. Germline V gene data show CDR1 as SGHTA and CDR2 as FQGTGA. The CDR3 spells CASSLSGSGRVTKNIQYF. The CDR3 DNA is TGTGCCAGCAGCTTATCTGGATCCGGGAGGGTCACCAAAAACATTCAGTACTTC.

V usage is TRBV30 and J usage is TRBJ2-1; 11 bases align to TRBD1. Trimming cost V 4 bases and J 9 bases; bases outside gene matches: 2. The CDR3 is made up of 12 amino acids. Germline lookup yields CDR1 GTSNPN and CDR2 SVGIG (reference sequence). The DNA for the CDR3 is TGTGCCTGGACGGACAGGGGGCGTGAGCAGTTCTTC. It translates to CAWTDRGREQFF.

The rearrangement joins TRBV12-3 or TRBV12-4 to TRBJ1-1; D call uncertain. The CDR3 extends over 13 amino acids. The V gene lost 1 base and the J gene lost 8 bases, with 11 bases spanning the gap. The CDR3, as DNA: TGTGCCAGCAGTTTAGGCGGACTCGGAGAAGCTTTCTTT. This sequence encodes CASSLGGLGEAFF.

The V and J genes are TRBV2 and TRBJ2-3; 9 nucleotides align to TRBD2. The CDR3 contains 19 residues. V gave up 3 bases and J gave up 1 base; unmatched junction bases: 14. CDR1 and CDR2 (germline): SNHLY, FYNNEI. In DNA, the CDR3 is TGTGCCAGCAGTGACCTAGCGGGGAGTCAAACGTCTCGCACAGATACGCAGTATTTT. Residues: CASSDLAGSQTSRTDTQYF.

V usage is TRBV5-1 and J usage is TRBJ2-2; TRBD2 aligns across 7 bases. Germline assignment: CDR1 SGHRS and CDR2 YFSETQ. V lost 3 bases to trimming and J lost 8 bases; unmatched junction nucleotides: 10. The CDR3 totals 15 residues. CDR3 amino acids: CASSYEPGGNGELFF. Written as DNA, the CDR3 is TGCGCCAGCAGCTACGAGCCGGGAGGTAATGGGGAGCTGTTTTTT.

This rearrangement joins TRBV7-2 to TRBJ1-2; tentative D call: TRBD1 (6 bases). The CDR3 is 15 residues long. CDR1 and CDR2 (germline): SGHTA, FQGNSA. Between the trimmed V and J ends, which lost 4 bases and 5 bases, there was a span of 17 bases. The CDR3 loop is CASSWLSGARYGYTF. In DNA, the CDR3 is TGTGCCAGCAGCTGGCTATCAGGGGCGAGATATGGCTACACCTTC. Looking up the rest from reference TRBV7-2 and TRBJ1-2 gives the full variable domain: GAGVSQSPSNKVTEKGKDVELRCDPISGHTALYWYRQSLGQGLEFLIYFQGNSAPDKSGLPSDRFSAERTGGSVSTLTIQRTQQEDSAVYLCASSWLSGARYGYTFGSGTRLTVV.

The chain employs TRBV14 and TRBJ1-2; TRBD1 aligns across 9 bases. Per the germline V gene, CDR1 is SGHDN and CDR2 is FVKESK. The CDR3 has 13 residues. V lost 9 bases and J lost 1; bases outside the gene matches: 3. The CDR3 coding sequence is TGTGCCAGTACGGACAGGGGTAACTATGGCTACACCTTC. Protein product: CASTDRGNYGYTF.

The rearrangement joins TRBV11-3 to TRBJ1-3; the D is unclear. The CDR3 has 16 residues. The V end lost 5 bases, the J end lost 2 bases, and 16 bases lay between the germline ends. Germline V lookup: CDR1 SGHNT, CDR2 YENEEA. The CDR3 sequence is CASSRGAGVTGNTIYF. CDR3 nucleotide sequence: TGTGCCAGCAGCAGAGGCGCGGGCGTGACTGGAAACACCATATATTTT. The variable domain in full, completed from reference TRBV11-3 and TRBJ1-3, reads EAGVVQSPRYKIIEKKQPVAFWCNPISGHNTLYWYLQNLGQGPELLIRYENEEAVDDSQLPKDRFSAERLKGVDSTLKIQPAELGDSAVYLCASSRGAGVTGNTIYFGEGSWLTVV.

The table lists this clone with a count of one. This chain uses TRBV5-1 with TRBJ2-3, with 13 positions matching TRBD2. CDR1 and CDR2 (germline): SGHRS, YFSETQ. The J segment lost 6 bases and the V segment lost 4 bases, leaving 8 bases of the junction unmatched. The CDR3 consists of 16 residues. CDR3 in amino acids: CASSQGLAGIGDTQYF. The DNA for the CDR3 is TGCGCCAGCAGCCAGGGACTAGCGGGGATCGGCGATACGCAGTATTTT.

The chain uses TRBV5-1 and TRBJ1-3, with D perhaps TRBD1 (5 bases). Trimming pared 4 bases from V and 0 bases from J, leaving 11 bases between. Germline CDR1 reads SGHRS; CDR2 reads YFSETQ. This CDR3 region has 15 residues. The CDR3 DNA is TGCGCCAGCAGCCTAAGGGGCATCTCTGGAAACACCATATATTTT. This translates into CASSLRGISGNTIYF.

CDR3 sequence reads: CASSLSGSSYNSPLHF. DNA of the CDR3: TGTGCCAGCAGTTTATCGGGGAGCTCCTATAATTCACCCCTCCACTTT. The chain is built from TRBV27 and TRBJ1-6; the D is unclear. The ends were cut back, 0 bases at V and 0 bases at J, with 6 bases in the middle. This CDR3 region has 16 residues. Germline CDR1 is MNHEY and CDR2 is SMNVEV (reference sequence).

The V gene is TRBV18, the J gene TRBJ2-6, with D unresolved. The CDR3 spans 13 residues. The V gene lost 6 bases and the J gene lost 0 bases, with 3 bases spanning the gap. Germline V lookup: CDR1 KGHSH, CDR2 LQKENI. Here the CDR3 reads CASSLSGANVLTF. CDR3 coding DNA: TGTGCCAGCTCCCTCTCTGGGGCCAACGTCCTGACTTTC.

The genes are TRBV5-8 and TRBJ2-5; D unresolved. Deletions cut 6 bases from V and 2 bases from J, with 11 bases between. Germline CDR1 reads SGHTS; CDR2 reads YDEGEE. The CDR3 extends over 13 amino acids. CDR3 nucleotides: TGTGCCAGCACCCTAACGGGTCAAGAGACCCAGTACTTC. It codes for CASTLTGQETQYF.

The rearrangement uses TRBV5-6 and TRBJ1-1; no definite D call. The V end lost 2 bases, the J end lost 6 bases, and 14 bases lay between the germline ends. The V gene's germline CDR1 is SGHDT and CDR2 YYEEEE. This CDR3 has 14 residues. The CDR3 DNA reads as TGTGCCAGCAGCTTCACGGGAAGGCCTGCTGAAGCTTTCTTT. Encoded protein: CASSFTGRPAEAFF.

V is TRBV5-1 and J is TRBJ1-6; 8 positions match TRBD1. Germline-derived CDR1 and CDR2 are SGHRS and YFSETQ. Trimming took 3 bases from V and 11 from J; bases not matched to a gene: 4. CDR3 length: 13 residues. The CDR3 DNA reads TGCGCCAGCAGCTCCCGGACAGGGACACCCCTCCACTTT. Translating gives CASSSRTGTPLHF. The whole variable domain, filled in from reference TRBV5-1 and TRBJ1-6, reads KAGVTQTPRYLIKTRGQQVTLSCSPISGHRSVSWYQQTPGQGLQFLFEYFSETQRNKGNFPGRFSGRQFSNSRSEMNVSTLELGDSALYLCASSSRTGTPLHFGNGTRLTVT.

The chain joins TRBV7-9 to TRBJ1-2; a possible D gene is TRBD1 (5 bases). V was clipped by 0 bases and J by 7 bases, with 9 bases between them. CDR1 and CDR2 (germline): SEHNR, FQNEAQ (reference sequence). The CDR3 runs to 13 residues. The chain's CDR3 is CASSLAQGGGYTF. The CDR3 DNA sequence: TGTGCCAGCAGCTTAGCCCAGGGAGGTGGCTACACCTTC.

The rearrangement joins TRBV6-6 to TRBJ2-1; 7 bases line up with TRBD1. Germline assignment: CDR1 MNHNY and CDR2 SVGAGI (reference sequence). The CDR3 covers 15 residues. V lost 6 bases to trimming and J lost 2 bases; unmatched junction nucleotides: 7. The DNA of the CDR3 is TGTGCCAGCAGCCCGGACAGGACGACCTACAATGAGCAGTTCTTC. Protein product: CASSPDRTTYNEQFF.

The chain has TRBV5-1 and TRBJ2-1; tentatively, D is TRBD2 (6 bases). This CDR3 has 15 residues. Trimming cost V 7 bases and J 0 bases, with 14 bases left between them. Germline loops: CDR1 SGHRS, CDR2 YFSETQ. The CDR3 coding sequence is TGCGCCAGCGCCCCGGGGGATCTCTCCTACAATGAGCAGTTCTTC. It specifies CASAPGDLSYNEQFF.

For the CDR3, the DNA is TGTGCCAGCAGCTCTCAAGGGACAGGGAGATCACCCCTCCACTTT. Translated: CASSSQGTGRSPLHF. This chain uses TRBV5-4 with TRBJ1-6, with 9 positions matching TRBD1. The V and J ends lost 3 bases and 10 bases, in that order; junction bases with no gene match: 8. This CDR3 is built from 15 residues. In germline, CDR1 is SGHNT, CDR2 YYREEE (reference sequence).